This TCR beta chain was sequenced in a study of T cell repertoires in cytomegalovirus infection. Trimming stripped 3 bases from V and 5 bases from J, with 17 bases between. The germline V gene encodes CDR1 MDHEN and CDR2 SYDVKM. This CDR3 region has 15 residues. In TCRdb, the reads were re-called with MiXCR into one record per CDR3 protein. The sample shows about 250,000 distinct CDR3 sequences, about 17% of them seen only once. V gene TRBV28 combines with J gene TRBJ2-7; D is uncertain. Material: CD8+ T cells from PBMCs. This TCR came from a human donor in good health (CMV status not recorded). Some clones in this sample may be carry-over from other donors' samples. CDR3 amino acids: CASSFLSGMYNEQYF. The CDR3, as DNA: TGTGCCAGCAGTTTTCTCTCAGGAATGTACAACGAGCAGTACTTC.